Listed below are T cell receptor beta chains from one sample, sequenced in a study of CD8 T cells in ankylosing spondylitis. TCRdb reprocessed the 5' RACE reads with MiXCR, giving one entry per CDR3 protein. The sample yields 40,000 or so distinct CDR3 sequences, 2.7% seen once. Specimen: blood, either unsorted or a sorted T cell fraction (not recorded which). The source is a male donor with ankylosing spondylitis or in good health (not recorded which). Each CDR3 is given with its conserved first and last residue. A D gene is named only where the DNA matches it firmly. Expanded clones get a size class; other rows say once, few or many, or leave the size out.

>TRBD2|TRBJ2-7|TRBV9|many
TGTGCCAGCAGCCCCTCCGGCGGGAGCCCCCTGGAGCAGTACTTC
CASSPSGGSPLEQYF
>TRBD2|TRBJ2-5|TRBV9|many
TGTGCCAGCAGCTTACTCGGAGTAGCGGGAGGCGAGACCCAGTACTTC
CASSLLGVAGGETQYF
>.|TRBJ2-1|TRBV9|many
TGTGCCAGCAGCCTGCAGGATGAGCAGTTCTTC
CASSLQDEQFF
>TRBD2|TRBJ2-1|TRBV9|many
TGTGCCAGCAGCCGGGGCGGGACTATCGATGAGCAGTTCTTC
CASSRGGTIDEQFF
>.|TRBJ2-3|TRBV9|many
TGTGCCAGCAGCGTAGTGGCAATCGCAGATACGCAGTATTTT
CASSVVAIADTQYF
>.|TRBJ1-4|TRBV9|many
TGTGCCAGCAGCCCCAGCCCCGGGTCTAATGAAAAACTGTTTTTT
CASSPSPGSNEKLFF
>.|TRBJ2-2|TRBV9|.
TGTGCCAGCAGCGTAAGTTCCGGGCCTCTCGCCGGGGAGCTGTTTTTT
CASSVSSGPLAGELFF
>.|TRBJ2-3|TRBV9|many
TGTGCCAGCAGTCCAGCGGGCCATAACACAGATACGCAGTATTTT
CASSPAGHNTDTQYF
>.|TRBJ1-1|TRBV9|many
TGTGCCAGCAGCGTAGCCGGACATGGGGACACTGAAGCTTTCTTT
CASSVAGHGDTEAFF
>.|TRBJ2-1|TRBV9|many
TGTGCCAGCAGCGTAGCGGACAGACACTACAATGAGCAGTTCTTC
CASSVADRHYNEQFF
>TRBD2|TRBJ2-1|TRBV9|many
TGTGCCAGCGAAGGACTAGTTCCCCATGAGCAGTTCTTC
CASEGLVPHEQFF
>TRBD2|TRBJ2-5|TRBV9|many
TGTGCCAGCAGCGTAGAGGGAAGCGGGAGGGCCATCAAGACCCAGTACTTC
CASSVEGSGRAIKTQYF
>.|TRBJ2-5|TRBV9|many
TGTGCCAGCAGCGTAGGAGGACAGCAAGAGACCCAGTACTTC
CASSVGGQQETQYF
>.|TRBJ2-1|TRBV9|many
TGTGCCAGCAGCGTACGGACTGGTCCCCACAATGAGCAGTTCTTC
CASSVRTGPHNEQFF
>.|TRBJ2-1|TRBV9|many
TGTGCCAGCAGCGTAGCTACGAATGAGCAGTTCTTC
CASSVATNEQFF
>TRBD2|TRBJ2-7|TRBV9|many
TGTGCCAGCAGCGGACAGCGGGGGAACTACGAGCAGTACTTC
CASSGQRGNYEQYF
>.|TRBJ2-7|TRBV9|many
TGTGCCAGCAGCCCGCAGGGGTACGAGCAGTACTTC
CASSPQGYEQYF
>TRBD1|TRBJ1-5|TRBV9|many
TGTGCCAGCAGCGTAGATGGGCAGGGGGTTAACCAGCCCCAGCATTTT
CASSVDGQGVNQPQHF
>TRBD2|TRBJ2-3|TRBV9|many
TGTGCCACCTCGAGGGGGACTAGTGTCACTGATACGCAGTATTTT
CATSRGTSVTDTQYF
>TRBD1|TRBJ2-3|TRBV9|many
TGTGCCAGCAGCGTAGGGTACAGGGGCCCAGATACGCAGTATTTT
CASSVGYRGPDTQYF
>TRBD2|TRBJ2-3|TRBV9|many
TGTGCCAGCAGCGTTCTAGCGGGAGAGGCAGATACGCAGTATTTT
CASSVLAGEADTQYF
>.|TRBJ2-2|TRBV9|many
TGTGCCAGCAGCCGACGGGGGAGACGGGCCGGGGAGCTGTTTTTT
CASSRRGRRAGELFF
>TRBD1|TRBJ2-7|TRBV5-1|many
TGCGCCAGCAGCTCGGACAGGGGAGGCTACGAGCAGTACTTC
CASSSDRGGYEQYF
>.|TRBJ1-4|TRBV9|many
TGTGCCAGCAGCGTGGAGGGACGGGTGAATGAAAAACTGTTTTTT
CASSVEGRVNEKLFF
>TRBD1|TRBJ2-1|TRBV9|many
TGTGCCAGCAGCGTAGAGGGACAGGGACTGGCCGGGACCAACAAGCAGTTCTTC
CASSVEGQGLAGTNKQFF
>.|TRBJ2-7|TRBV9|many
TGTGCCAGCAGCACCCGTTGGGGCGAGCAGTACTTC
CASSTRWGEQYF
>TRBD2|TRBJ2-5|TRBV9|many
TGTGCCAGCAGCCCACGGACTAGCGGGGGCCAAGAGACCCAGTACTTC
CASSPRTSGGQETQYF
>.|TRBJ1-1|TRBV9|many
TGTGCCAGCAGCGTAGAAGTGGCGGTTAACACTGAAGCTTTCTTT
CASSVEVAVNTEAFF
>TRBD2|TRBJ2-1|TRBV9|many
TGTGCCAGCAGCGTAGTGGGTAGCGGGAGCCATGAGCAGTTCTTC
CASSVVGSGSHEQFF
>TRBD1|TRBJ1-2|TRBV9|many
TGTGCCAGCAGCGTTCCAGGGGGCAGGGGCTACACCTTC
CASSVPGGRGYTF
>TRBD1|TRBJ2-5|TRBV9|many
TGTGCCAGCAGCGCCAGGGGGCTAGACGGAGAGACCCAGTACTTC
CASSARGLDGETQYF
>.|TRBJ1-5|TRBV9|many
TGTGCCAGCAGCGTAGGGTTGGGGAATCAGCCCCAGCATTTT
CASSVGLGNQPQHF
>.|TRBJ2-2|TRBV9|many
TGTGCCAGCAGCGTTCAGGGGTCGAGCGGGGAGCTGTTTTTT
CASSVQGSSGELFF
>.|TRBJ2-2|TRBV9|many
TGTGCCAGCAGCGGAACAGACACCGGGGAGCTGTTTTTT
CASSGTDTGELFF
>TRBD1|TRBJ1-1|TRBV9|few
TGTGCCAGCAGCTCACAGGGGGCAGATGAAGCTTTCTTT
CASSSQGADEAFF
>.|TRBJ2-5|TRBV9|many
TGTGCCAGCAGCGTAGATGGTGAGACCCAGTACTTC
CASSVDGETQYF
>.|TRBJ2-1|TRBV9|many
TGTGCCAGCAGCGTAGAAGGGCGGTCTGGTTACAATGAGCAGTTCTTC
CASSVEGRSGYNEQFF
>.|TRBJ2-3|TRBV9|many
TGTGCCAGCAGCGTACCCACAGGTCCGGGCGATACGCAGTATTTT
CASSVPTGPGDTQYF
>TRBD2|TRBJ2-7|TRBV5-1|many
TGCGCCGCCAAAGAGGTTTGGGAAGAACTAGCGATTAGCTCCTACGAGCAGTACTTC
CAAKEVWEELAISSYEQYF
>.|TRBJ2-7|TRBV9|many
TGTGCCAGCAGCGTAGATACAGCCTCCTACGAGCAGTACTTC
CASSVDTASYEQYF
>TRBD1|TRBJ2-2|TRBV9|many
TGTGCCAGCAGCGGACAGACAGGGGGCGGGGAGCTGTTTTTT
CASSGQTGGGELFF
>TRBD2|TRBJ2-3|TRBV9|many
TGTGCCAGCAGCGTTTCCGGGACTAGAGCAGATACGCAGTATTTT
CASSVSGTRADTQYF
>TRBD2|TRBJ2-7|TRBV9|many
TGTGCCAGCAGCGTAGCTACTAGCGGGGCCTACGAGCAGTACTTC
CASSVATSGAYEQYF
>.|TRBJ2-5|TRBV9|many
TGTGCCAGCAGCGTAGCTACGAGACTAGAGAGAGAGACCCAGTACTTC
CASSVATRLERETQYF
>.|TRBJ2-1|TRBV9|many
TGTGCCAGCAGCGTAGGCCTGGGACGGAGCTCCTACAATGAGCAGTTCTTC
CASSVGLGRSSYNEQFF
>.|TRBJ2-1|TRBV21-1|many
TGTGCCAGCAGCCCCAAAATGGGACAGCTCCACAGTGAGCAGTTCTTC
CASSPKMGQLHSEQFF
>TRBD2|TRBJ2-5|TRBV9|many
TGTGCCAGCAGCGTACGGGGGGACCCGGGATCGCTGTACCAAGAGACCCAGTACTTC
CASSVRGDPGSLYQETQYF
>.|TRBJ1-1|TRBV9|many
TGTGCCAGCAGCGTTAGTAGGTGGGCGGATAACACTGAAGCTTTCTTT
CASSVSRWADNTEAFF
>.|TRBJ2-3|TRBV9|many
TGTGCCAGCAGCGTTGCAGATACGCAGTATTTT
CASSVADTQYF
>.|TRBJ2-3|TRBV9|many
TGTGCCAGCAGCGTAGGGGCTACTTCTCGCACAGATACGCAGTATTTT
CASSVGATSRTDTQYF
>TRBD2|TRBJ2-1|TRBV9|many
TGTGCCAGCAGCGCTAGCATGCGGGAGGCCGGAACCTACAATGAGCAGTTCTTC
CASSASMREAGTYNEQFF
>.|TRBJ2-1|TRBV9|many
TGTGCCAGCAGTCCCCCCGAGAGGGCGGGAGACAGGAATGAGCAGTTCTTC
CASSPPERAGDRNEQFF
>TRBD1|TRBJ2-5|TRBV9|medium-sized
TGTGCCAGCAGCGGCTCGACAGGGGGCGTAGAGACCCAGTACTTC
CASSGSTGGVETQYF
>.|TRBJ2-5|TRBV9|few
TGTGCCAGCAGCGCCTCGGGGGCAGGGAGCCAAGAGACCCAGTACTTC
CASSASGAGSQETQYF